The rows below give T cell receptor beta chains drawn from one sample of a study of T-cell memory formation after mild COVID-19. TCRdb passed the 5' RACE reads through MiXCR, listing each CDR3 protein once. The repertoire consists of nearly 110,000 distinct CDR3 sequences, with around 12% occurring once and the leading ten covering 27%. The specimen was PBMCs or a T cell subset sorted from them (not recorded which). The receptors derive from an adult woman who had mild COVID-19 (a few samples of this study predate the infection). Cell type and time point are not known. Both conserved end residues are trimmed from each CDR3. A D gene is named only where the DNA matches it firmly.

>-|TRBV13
ASSPRLVNEQF
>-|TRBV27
ASSLEGLQETQY
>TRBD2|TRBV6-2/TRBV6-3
ASSPLWREGLEQY
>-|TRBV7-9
ASSVPAGRETQY
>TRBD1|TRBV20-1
SATHWSGQGSEETQY
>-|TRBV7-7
ASSPAPRTTGELF
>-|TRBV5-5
ASSLTRAYYNEQF
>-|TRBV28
ATRGNSYNEQF
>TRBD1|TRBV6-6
ASSTTGSWDEQY
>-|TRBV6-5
ASSYSKGGRQPQH
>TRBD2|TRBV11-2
ASSSDGGATETQY
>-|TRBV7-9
ASSPPDYEQY
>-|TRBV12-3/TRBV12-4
ASSWTAVNTGELF
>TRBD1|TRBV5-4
ASSPTGGGEKLF
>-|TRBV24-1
ATSDLGGMETQY
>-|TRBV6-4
ASSLTASSTDTQY
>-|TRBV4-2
ASSQVGLNTGELF
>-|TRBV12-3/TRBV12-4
ASSTLGVITNEQF
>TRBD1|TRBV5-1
ASSLETGGTEQF
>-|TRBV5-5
ASSLEQIAYEQY
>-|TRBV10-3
AIQGSDNQPQH
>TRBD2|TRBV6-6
ASRSHGGGDGEQY
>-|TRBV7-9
AGSLAPGETNTGELF
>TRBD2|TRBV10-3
AISEASGNPEQY
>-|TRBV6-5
ASKRERDSNYGYT
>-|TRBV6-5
ASTTGPGTGELF
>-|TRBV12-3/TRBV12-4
ASSFGSTGELF
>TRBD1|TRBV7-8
ASSLFRGREQY
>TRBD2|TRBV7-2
ASSLSGRSSEQY
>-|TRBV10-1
ASRLGPMDTDTQY
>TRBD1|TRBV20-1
SARGYRGKGYEQY
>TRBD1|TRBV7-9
ASSRKPGQGIRETQY
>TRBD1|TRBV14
ASSNGDSDREAYNSPLH
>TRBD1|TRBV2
ASSRPDRAYPYEQY
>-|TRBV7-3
ASSPTHGELF
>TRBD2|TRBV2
ASRLLGTSVNEQF
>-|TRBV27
ASSLLAHGTDTQY
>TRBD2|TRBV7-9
ASSTGLAGYEQY
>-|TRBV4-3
ASSQSRTVSNYGYT
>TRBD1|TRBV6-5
ASSYGADRGYEQY
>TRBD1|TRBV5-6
ASSFWQGVEQY
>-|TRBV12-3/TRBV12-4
AYGPRTTGELF
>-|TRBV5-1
ASRQWGKVTQY
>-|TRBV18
ASSPSVDRFGSYEQY
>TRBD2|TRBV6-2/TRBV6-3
ASSYSASGIPHTDTQY
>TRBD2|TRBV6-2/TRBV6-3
ASSLGLAEYEQF
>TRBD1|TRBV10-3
AISESLGTGLQETQY
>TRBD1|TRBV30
AWSGGQGPLDTQY
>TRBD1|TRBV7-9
ASSSEGTGHEQY
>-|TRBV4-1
ASSQVSDYEQY
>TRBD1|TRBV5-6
ASSFSGGGTVAF
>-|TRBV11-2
ASSLTTGWGTGELF
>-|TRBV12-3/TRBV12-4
ASSFWGEGVGELF
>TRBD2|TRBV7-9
ASLGGGSYNEQF
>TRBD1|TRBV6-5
ASSFGTGGSGANVLT
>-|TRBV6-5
ASSYFGGVSAEQY
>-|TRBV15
ATSWSGTGEPLH
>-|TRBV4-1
ASSQVPSEVGGEQF
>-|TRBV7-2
ASSLHRSLGDNEQF